This T cell receptor beta chain originates from a study of identical twins. Each CDR3 protein is one row after TCRdb ran MiXCR on the 5' RACE reads. The table records about 720,000 distinct CDR3 sequences, 8% to 9% of them present only once. Germline V gene lookup returns CDR1 SQVTM and CDR2 ANQGSEA. This CDR3 comprises 12 residues. V lost 3 bases and J lost 6, with 11 bases in between. Every sampled donor was Caucasian and healthy. These same data were also listed under a study on yellow fever vaccine responses in identical twins.

The specimen was PBMCs. This clonotype was sampled from a young woman in good health. The V and J genes are TRBV29-1 and TRBJ1-1; no firm D call. The CDR3 DNA reads TGCAGCGTTGATGGTCGGATCTCTGAAGCTTTCTTT. Amino acid sequence: CSVDGRISEAFF.